What follows are 12 T cell receptor beta chains derived from one specimen sequenced in a study of human T cells and chemical hapten exposure. MiXCR was run by TCRdb on the RACE reads, yielding one entry per CDR3 protein. The sample lists under 95,000 distinct CDR3 sequences; 7.5% to 9.5% were seen once. Time point here: pre-sensitization, week 0. Treatment noted: therapeutic diphenylcyclopropenone sensitization with weekly scalp DPC. The input for sequencing was whole blood, taken in connection with sensitization to the hapten diphenylcyclopropenone (DPC). These receptors were taken from a man in his forties or fifties with alopecia areata. Some clones in this sample may be carry-over from other donors' samples.

The chain joins TRBV2 to TRBJ2-7; TRBD2 matches 14 bases. The CDR3 is made up of 16 amino acids. Per the germline V gene, CDR1 is SNHLY and CDR2 is FYNNEI. The V gene end was trimmed by 4 bases and the J gene end by 3 bases; junction bases not matched to a gene: 5. The CDR3 region has the DNA TGTGCCAGCAGTGGGACTAGCGGGAGGCCACTCTACGAGCAGTACGTC. Its translation is CASSGTSGRPLYEQYV.

The CDR3 spells CASNTGTGGNEQFF. CDR3 in DNA: TGTGCCAGCAATACCGGGACAGGGGGGAATGAGCAGTTCTTC. The J gene is TRBJ2-1, the V gene TRBV6-2 or TRBV6-3, with TRBD1 matching over 11 bases. Germline V gene sequence: CDR1 MNHEY, CDR2 SVGEGT. The J segment lost 7 bases and the V segment lost 7 bases, leaving 6 bases of the junction unmatched. The CDR3 is 14 amino acids.

In its sample, this clonotype was seen many times. The chain couples TRBV6-2 or TRBV6-3 to TRBJ1-1; unclear D gene. Trimming removed 0 bases from V and 4 bases from J, with 15 bases in between. CDR3 length equals 16 residues. Germline CDR1 and CDR2: MNHEY and SVGEGT. The CDR3 sequence is CASSYSFQVGGTEAFF. The CDR3, as DNA: TGTGCCAGCAGTTACTCGTTCCAGGTGGGCGGCACTGAAGCTTTCTTT.

The sample holds many counts of this clonotype. V and J are TRBV20-1 and TRBJ2-3, with 8 positions matching TRBD2. This CDR3 region has 14 residues. Germline CDR1 DFQATT, CDR2 SNEGSKA (reference sequence). Trimming cost V 3 bases and J 5 bases; bases outside gene matches: 7. CDR3: CSASRAGVGDTQYF. The CDR3 DNA is TGCAGTGCTAGTAGAGCGGGAGTAGGAGATACGCAGTATTTT.

This clonotype has ten or more counts. The V call is TRBV12-3 or TRBV12-4, the J call TRBJ1-6; the D is unclear. The V end was cut by 3 bases, the J end by 10 bases, with 7 bases between. This CDR3 has 12 residues. The DNA for the CDR3 is TGTGCCAGCAGTTTGAAGCGCTCACCCCTCCACTTT. This gives the protein CASSLKRSPLHF.

There are a few counts of this clonotype. The V and J genes are TRBV28 and TRBJ2-3, with no clear D. In germline, CDR1 is MDHEN, CDR2 SYDVKM. The CDR3 contains 14 residues. V gave up 4 bases and J gave up 2 bases, with 10 bases separating them. CDR3 amino acids: CASSSGWLTDTQYF. CDR3 sequence (DNA): TGTGCCAGCAGTTCGGGCTGGCTCACAGATACGCAGTATTTT.

There are a few counts of this clonotype. The chain recombines TRBV5-1 with TRBJ2-1, with 8 bases fitting TRBD1. The ends lost 4 bases at V and 0 bases at J; junction bases unmatched: 3. CDR1 is SGHRS, CDR2 YFSETQ, per germline. The CDR3 length is 15 residues. CDR3 nucleotides: TGCGCCAGCAGCCAGGGACAGGTCTCCTACAATGAGCAGTTCTTC. Translating gives CASSQGQVSYNEQFF.

In this sample, this clonotype turned up a few times. V and J are TRBV5-1 and TRBJ2-2; TRBD2 agrees at 12 bases. This CDR3 contains 16 residues. Germline V CDR1 and CDR2: SGHRS, YFSETQ. J gave up 7 bases and V 4 bases, and 8 bases lay outside the gene matches. The CDR3 nucleotides read TGCGCCAGCAGCCTGAGGACTAGCGGGATGGGCGGGGAGCTGTTTTTT. Encoded protein: CASSLRTSGMGGELFF. The variable domain in full, with the rest retrieved from reference TRBV5-1 and TRBJ2-2, is KAGVTQTPRYLIKTRGQQVTLSCSPISGHRSVSWYQQTPGQGLQFLFEYFSETQRNKGNFPGRFSGRQFSNSRSEMNVSTLELGDSALYLCASSLRTSGMGGELFFGEGSRLTVL.

This chain joins TRBV10-3 and TRBJ2-2; possible D gene TRBD2, 5 bases. The CDR3 consists of 15 residues. V dropped 4 bases and J dropped 0 bases, with 9 bases sitting between them. Germline V lookup: CDR1 ENHRY, CDR2 SYGVKD. CDR3: CAISGTFPNTGELFF. The CDR3 DNA reads TGTGCCATCAGTGGGACTTTTCCGAACACCGGGGAGCTGTTTTTT.

This clonotype was counted ten times or more. CDR3 sequence: CASSKRGTGLSTDTQYF. The CDR3 DNA sequence: TGTGCCAGCAGCAAAAGGGGTACGGGACTAAGCACAGATACGCAGTATTTT. The chain links TRBV3-1 to TRBJ2-3; 7 bases line up with TRBD2. The J segment lost 0 bases and the V segment lost 5 bases, leaving 11 bases of the junction unmatched. The CDR3 is made up of 17 amino acids. Per germline, CDR1 LGHDT and CDR2 YNNKEL (reference sequence).

This clonotype was recorded many times. The chain recombines TRBV5-1 with TRBJ2-7; the match to TRBD1 covers 7 bases. Losses at the gene ends were 0 bases for V and 5 bases for J; bases not matched to a gene: 8. The germline V gene encodes CDR1 SGHRS and CDR2 YFSETQ. The length of the CDR3 is 15 residues. CDR3 nucleotide sequence: TGCGCCAGCAGCTTGGTGGTGACAGGGTTACACGAGCAGTACGTC. This encodes CASSLVVTGLHEQYV.

For this clonotype: A read error is possible here, since a much larger clone lies one base away. The chain links TRBV6-1 to TRBJ1-5; D unresolved. The CDR3 has 13 amino acids. The V end was cut by 7 bases, the J end by 8 bases, with 15 bases between. Germline CDR1 and CDR2: MNHNS and SASEGT. DNA for the CDR3: TGTGCCAGCACCGAATGGGCCTTGAAGCCCCAGCATTTT. Its translation is CASTEWALKPQHF.